Described below is a single T cell receptor (beta chain) sequence and its context. Its antigen is unknown. Using immunoSEQ multiplex PCR, the repertoire was profiled, and TCRdb retains in-frame clones only, with some absent. The sample has around 500,000 clones, nearly 90% seen once. This specimen comes from a study of Ad26.COV2.S vaccination and SARS-CoV-2 variants. The study, taken as a whole, reports: Post-vaccination spike-specific CD8+ and CD4+ T cell responses reportedly had substantial breadth.

Per the germline V gene, CDR1 is SEHNR and CDR2 is FQNEAQ (reference sequence). Deletions cut 1 base from V and 0 bases from J, with 10 bases between. The CDR3 has 16 amino acids. Described treatment: about 20 received Ad26.COV2.S at low or high dose, single or two shots; about 5 received placebo; per-sample allocation not given. Collection of samples fell on day 63 after the first vaccine or placebo injection. The receptor was isolated from a person between 18 and 60 years old who received the Ad26.COV2.S COVID-19 vaccine or a placebo. This chain joins TRBV7-9 and TRBJ1-3; D unresolved. This sample comprised peripheral blood, obtained in a trial of Ad26.COV2.S vaccine versus placebo. This CDR3 reads CASSLEVVSSGNTIYF. DNA of the CDR3: TGTGCCAGCAGCTTAGAAGTAGTCTCCTCTGGAAACACCATATATTTT.